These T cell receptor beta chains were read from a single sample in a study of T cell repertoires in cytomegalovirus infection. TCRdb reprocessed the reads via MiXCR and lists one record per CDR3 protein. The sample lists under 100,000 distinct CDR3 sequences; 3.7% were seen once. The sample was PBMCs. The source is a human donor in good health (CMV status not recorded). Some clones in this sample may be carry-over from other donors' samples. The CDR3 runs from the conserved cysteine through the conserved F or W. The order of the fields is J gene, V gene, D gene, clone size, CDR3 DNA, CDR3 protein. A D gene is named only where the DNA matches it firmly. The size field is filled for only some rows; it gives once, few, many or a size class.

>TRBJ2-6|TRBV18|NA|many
TGTGCCAGCTCCCCCCAGACTAGCTCTGGGGCCAACGTCCTGACTTTC
CASSPQTSSGANVLTF
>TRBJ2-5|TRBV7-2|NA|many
TGTGCCAGCAGCCGAAGCAGGGAAGAGACCCAGTACTTC
CASSRSREETQYF
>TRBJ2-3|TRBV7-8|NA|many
TGTGCCAGCAGCCTCGGAGGCAGGGTCACAGATACGCAGTATTTT
CASSLGGRVTDTQYF
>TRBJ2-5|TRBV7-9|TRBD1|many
TGTGCCAGCAGCTTAGGAGGGACAGGGAGTGTTGAGACCCAGTACTTC
CASSLGGTGSVETQYF
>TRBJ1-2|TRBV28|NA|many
TGTGCCAGCAGTTTCAATGTCAACTATGGCTACACCTTC
CASSFNVNYGYTF
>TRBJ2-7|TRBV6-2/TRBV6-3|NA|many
TGTGCCAGCAGTCGTGACGGGAACTCCTACGAGCAGTACTTC
CASSRDGNSYEQYF
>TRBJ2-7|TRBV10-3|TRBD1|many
TGTGCCATCAGTGACCCGGGACAGGGACTCTACGAGCAGTACTTC
CAISDPGQGLYEQYF
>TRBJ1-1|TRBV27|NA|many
TGTGCCAGCAGTTTAACCTGGGCCGCAGAAGCTTTCTTT
CASSLTWAAEAFF
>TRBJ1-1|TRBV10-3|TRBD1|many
TGTGCCATCAGGAGGGACAGGGAGGCTGAAGCTTTCTTT
CAIRRDREAEAFF
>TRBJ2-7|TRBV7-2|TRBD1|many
TGTGCCAGCAGGAGAGGACAGGGGGCTTACGAGCAGTACTTC
CASRRGQGAYEQYF
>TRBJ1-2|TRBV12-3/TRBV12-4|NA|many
TGTGCCAGCTCAGAGATGAACTATGGCTACACCTTC
CASSEMNYGYTF
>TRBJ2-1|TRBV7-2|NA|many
TGTGCCAGCAGCTTAGTGAGTACAGATTATGACAATGAGCAGTTCTTC
CASSLVSTDYDNEQFF
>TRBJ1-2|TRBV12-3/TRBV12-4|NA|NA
TGTGCCAGCAGTTTAGGGGGCAGCACTCTCTATGGCTACACCTTC
CASSLGGSTLYGYTF
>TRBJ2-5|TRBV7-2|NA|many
TGTGCCAGCAGCTCCCAGATGATCCAGTACTTC
CASSSQMIQYF
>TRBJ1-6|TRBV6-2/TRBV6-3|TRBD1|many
TGTGCCAGCAGACGGACAGGGAGAGATTCACCCCTCCACTTT
CASRRTGRDSPLHF
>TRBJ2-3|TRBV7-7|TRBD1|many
TGTGCTAGCAGCCCGGACCCCGCAGGGGGTACGCAGTATTTT
CASSPDPAGGTQYF
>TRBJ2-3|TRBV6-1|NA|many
TGTGCCAGCAGTTTAGCGGTGACAGATACGCAGTATTTT
CASSLAVTDTQYF
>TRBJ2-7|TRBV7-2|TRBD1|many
TGTGCCAGCAGCTGGGGACAGGCCTCCTACGAGCAGTACTTC
CASSWGQASYEQYF
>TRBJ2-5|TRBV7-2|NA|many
TGTGCCAGCAGCTTTGGGACACACTTAGGGGAGACCCAGTACTTC
CASSFGTHLGETQYF
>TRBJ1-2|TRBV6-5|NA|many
TGTGCCAGCAGGGACGGACGCGCCCCGAACTATGGCTACACCTTC
CASRDGRAPNYGYTF
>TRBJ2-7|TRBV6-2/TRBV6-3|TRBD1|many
TGTGCCAGCAGTCCTCGGACAGGTCAAAGGCACCCGTCCTACGAGCAGTACTTC
CASSPRTGQRHPSYEQYF
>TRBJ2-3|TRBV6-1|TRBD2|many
TGTGCCAGCAGTGAACTAGCGGGGGGGCCAGATACGCAGTATTTT
CASSELAGGPDTQYF
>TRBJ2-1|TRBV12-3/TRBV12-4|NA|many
TGTGCCAGCAGAGACGGGAGTCTGGTCGGTGAGCAGTTCTTC
CASRDGSLVGEQFF
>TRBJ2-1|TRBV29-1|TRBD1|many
TGCAGCGTTGGCGAACAGGGGTACAATGAGCAGTTCTTC
CSVGEQGYNEQFF
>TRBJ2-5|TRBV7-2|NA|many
TGTGCCAGCAGCTTCGGGGCTTCAGGCGGAGAGACCCAGTACTTC
CASSFGASGGETQYF
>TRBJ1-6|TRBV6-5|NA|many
TGTGCCAGCAGTTCCCCCACAGGACTCCTCAATTCACCCCTCCACTTT
CASSSPTGLLNSPLHF
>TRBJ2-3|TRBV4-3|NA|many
TGCGCCAGCAGCCACCAACACCCCACAGATACGCAGTATTTT
CASSHQHPTDTQYF
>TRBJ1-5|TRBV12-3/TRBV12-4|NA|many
TGTGCCAGCAGTTTAAAGGTGGGCAATCAGCCCCAGCATTTT
CASSLKVGNQPQHF
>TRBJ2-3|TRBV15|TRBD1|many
TGTGCCACCAGCATTGGGATCAGAGGGGGCGACACAGATACGCAGTATTTT
CATSIGIRGGDTDTQYF
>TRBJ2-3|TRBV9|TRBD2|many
TGTGCCAGCAGCGTAGGACGGGGGGACGATACGCAGTATTTT
CASSVGRGDDTQYF
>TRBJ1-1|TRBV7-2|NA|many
TGTGCCAGCAGCTCGAGTAGATGGGACACTGAAGCTTTCTTT
CASSSSRWDTEAFF
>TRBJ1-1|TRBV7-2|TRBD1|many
TGTGCCAGCAGCTTTTGGACAGGGCTGAACACTGAAGCTTTCTTT
CASSFWTGLNTEAFF
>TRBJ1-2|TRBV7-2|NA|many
TGTGCCTCTGGTCCTGGAGCCTATGGCTACACCTTC
CASGPGAYGYTF
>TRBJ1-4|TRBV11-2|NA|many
TGTGCCAGTCAACGGTATAGGGAAAAACTGTTTTTT
CASQRYREKLFF
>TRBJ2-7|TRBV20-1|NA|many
TGCAGTGCTCGACAAGCCGATCGTTCCTACGAGCAGTACTTC
CSARQADRSYEQYF
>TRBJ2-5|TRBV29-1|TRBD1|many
TGCAGCGTTGGACAGGGGGCGAGAGAGACCCAGTACTTC
CSVGQGARETQYF
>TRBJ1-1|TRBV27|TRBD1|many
TGTGCCAGCAGACAGGGGGCTTTGGGAAACACTGAAGCTTTCTTT
CASRQGALGNTEAFF
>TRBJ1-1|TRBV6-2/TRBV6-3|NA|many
TGTGCCAGCAGTTACTCGAAAGGTGAAGCTTTCTTT
CASSYSKGEAFF
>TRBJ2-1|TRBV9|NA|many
TGTGCCAGCAGCGGAGGGACCGGGGGGCCCCACAATGAGCAGTTCTTC
CASSGGTGGPHNEQFF
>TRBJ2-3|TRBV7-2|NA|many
TGTGCCAGCACCTATGGACGGGTAACAGATACGCAGTATTTT
CASTYGRVTDTQYF
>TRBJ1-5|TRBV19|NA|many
TGTGCCAGTAGTATAGGAGGGGAGATCAATCAGCCCCAGCATTTT
CASSIGGEINQPQHF
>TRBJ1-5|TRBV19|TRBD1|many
TGTGCCAGTAGTCTATCCGGGACAGGGTATCAGCCCCAGCATTTT
CASSLSGTGYQPQHF
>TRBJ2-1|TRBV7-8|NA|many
TGTGCCAGCAGCTTACCAAAAAAGGGGGGGGAATCCTACAATGAGCAGTTCTTC
CASSLPKKGGESYNEQFF
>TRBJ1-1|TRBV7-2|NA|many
TGTGCCAGCAGCTTACGGGCCAACACTGAAGCTTTCTTT
CASSLRANTEAFF
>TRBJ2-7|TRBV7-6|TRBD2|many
TGTGCCAGCAGCTTAGTAGCGGGGGGGTTTAGCGAGCAGTACTTC
CASSLVAGGFSEQYF
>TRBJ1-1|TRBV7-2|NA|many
TGTGCCAGCAGCCCCCGCGCAGGGGCCTCGAACACTGAAGCTTTCTTT
CASSPRAGASNTEAFF
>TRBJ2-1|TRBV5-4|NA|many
TGTGCCAGCAGCCCCGCGGGGAAGCGCAATGAGCAGTTCTTC
CASSPAGKRNEQFF
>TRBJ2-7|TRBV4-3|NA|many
TGCGCCAGCAGCCAATTTCCCTACGGGGGGACAGAATTTACCTACGAGCAGTACTTC
CASSQFPYGGTEFTYEQYF
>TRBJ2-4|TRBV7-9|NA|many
TGTGCCAGCAGCGCACGAAACATTCAGTACTTC
CASSARNIQYF
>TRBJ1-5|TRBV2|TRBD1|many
TGTGCCAGCAGAGAAACAGGGGATCAGCCCCAGCATTTT
CASRETGDQPQHF
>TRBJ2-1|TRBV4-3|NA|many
TGCGCCAGCAGCCAAACTAGCCACTCCTACAATGAGCAGTTCTTC
CASSQTSHSYNEQFF
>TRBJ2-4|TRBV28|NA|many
TGTGCCAGCAATAGGGCCCCGTATGGGGACATTCAGTACTTC
CASNRAPYGDIQYF
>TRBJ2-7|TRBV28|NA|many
TGTGCCAGCAGTTTATGGGCAGGGGTTGGCAACGAGCAGTACTTC
CASSLWAGVGNEQYF
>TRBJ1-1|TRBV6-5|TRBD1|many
TGTGCCAGCAATCAACAGGGGCCGTTCACTGAAGCTTTCTTT
CASNQQGPFTEAFF
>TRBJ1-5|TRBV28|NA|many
TGTGCCACCAGGCTCGGGACCCTCCTACAGCCCCAGCATTTT
CATRLGTLLQPQHF